These 23 T cell receptor beta chains were all obtained from the same sample, sequenced in a study of blood T cells in healthy people across ages. A second PCR, run for roughly 7 to 11 cycles, used a sample-barcoded 5' primer plus a J-beta primer mix. TCRdb re-called the 5' RACE reads with MiXCR, one entry per CDR3 protein. The sample yields 1.4 million or so distinct CDR3 sequences, roughly 43% seen once. The sample comprised blood. These TCRs come from a woman between 18 and 29 years old in good health.

The chain has TRBV11-2 and TRBJ2-7; D tentatively fits TRBD1 or TRBD2 (7 bases each). From germline, CDR1 is SGHAT and CDR2 FQNNGV. V lost 5 bases to trimming and J lost 0 bases, with 20 bases between them. This CDR3 is built from 17 residues. CDR3 nucleotide sequence: TGTGCCAGCAGCCCACCGACAGGGAGGGGGAACTCCTACGAGCAGTACTTC. This translates into CASSPPTGRGNSYEQYF.

This chain links TRBV7-9 with TRBJ1-5; 8 nucleotides line up with TRBD1. This CDR3 has 18 residues. Germline CDR1 is SEHNR and CDR2 is FQNEAQ (reference sequence). The ends lost 3 bases at V and 2 bases at J; junction bases unmatched: 12. The CDR3 region is CASSFNTGQGRGNQPQHF. For the CDR3, the DNA is TGTGCCAGCAGCTTTAACACTGGACAGGGTAGAGGCAATCAGCCCCAGCATTTT.

CDR3 sequence: CASSLIPSGGNTIYF. CDR3 coding DNA: TGTGCCAGCAGCTTAATTCCCTCGGGTGGAAACACCATATATTTT. V and J are TRBV7-2 and TRBJ1-3, with D unclear. Trimming took off 2 bases at V and 3 bases at J, with 11 bases between the two ends. CDR1 and CDR2 from the germline V gene are SGHTA and FQGNSA. This CDR3 contains 15 residues.

A few counts support this clonotype. This rearrangement joins TRBV20-1 to TRBJ1-4; no definite D call. The V and J ends lost 0 bases and 7 bases respectively, with 9 bases between them. CDR1 and CDR2 from the germline V gene are DFQATT and SNEGSKA (reference sequence). This CDR3 is built from 13 residues. The CDR3 region has the DNA TGCAGTGCTAGAGATAGCAGCCTTGAAAAACTGTTTTTT. Its protein product is CSARDSSLEKLFF.

In its sample, this clonotype was seen a few times. In DNA, the CDR3 is TGTGCCAGCAGCTCGATCCTGCAAGAGACCCAGTACTTC. It encodes CASSSILQETQYF. J is TRBJ2-5 and V is TRBV7-8, with D unresolved. With 4 bases removed from V and 2 bases from J, the gap between germline ends came to 8 bases. Germline CDR1 is SGHVS and CDR2 is FQNEAQ. The CDR3 runs 13 residues.

CDR3 nucleotide sequence: TGCAGGGGACAGGGGGCAGGAGAGACCCAGTACTTC. As protein: CRGQGAGETQYF. The V and J genes are TRBV20-1 and TRBJ2-5; TRBD1 matches 12 bases. This CDR3 region has 12 residues. Germline V gene sequence: CDR1 DFQATT, CDR2 SNEGSKA (reference sequence).

Only a few counts were recorded for this clonotype. This chain links TRBV4-2 with TRBJ2-5, with D maybe TRBD1 (6 bases). The CDR3 extends over 14 amino acids. CDR1 and CDR2 (germline): LGHNA, YNFKEQ. V shed 0 bases and J shed 5 bases, with 10 bases lying between them. The CDR3 DNA sequence: TGTGCCAGCAGCCAAGACGCAGGGGAGGAGACCCAGTACTTC. Translating gives CASSQDAGEETQYF.

V usage is TRBV27 and J usage is TRBJ1-2; possibly TRBD1 for D (5 bases). Trimming pared 5 bases from V and 8 bases from J, leaving 21 bases between. The CDR3 consists of 15 residues. Germline loops: CDR1 MNHEY, CDR2 SMNVEV (reference sequence). CDR3 amino acids: CASSAPRQTGWGYTF. For the CDR3, the DNA is TGTGCCAGCAGTGCGCCTCGACAGACTGGGTGGGGCTACACCTTC.

This chain connects TRBV6-5 to TRBJ2-7; 11 nucleotides agree with TRBD2. The V segment lost 7 bases and the J segment 3 bases; nucleotides outside the gene matches: 8. The CDR3 contains 15 residues. Germline values: CDR1 MNHEY, CDR2 SVGAGI. The CDR3 DNA is TGTGCCAGCACCGAGACTAGCGGGAATTTCTACGAGCAGTACTTC. This encodes CASTETSGNFYEQYF.

To note about this clonotype: Its ends do not fully match the called genes, so a read error is possible. The rearrangement joins TRBV7-7 to TRBJ2-7; TRBD2 matches at 10 bases. CDR3 length equals 12 residues. Germline V lookup: CDR1 SSHAT, CDR2 FNYEAQ (reference sequence). CDR3 in amino acids: CASSPTSGAQYF. The CDR3, as DNA: TGTGCTAGCAGCCCCACTAGCGGGGCGCAGTACTTC.

Only a few counts were recorded for this clonotype. The chain combines TRBV20-1 with TRBJ2-1, with D unclear. Germline lookup yields CDR1 DFQATT and CDR2 SNEGSKA (reference sequence). The CDR3 totals 13 residues. Trimming took off 8 bases at V and 0 bases at J, with 11 bases between the two ends. The CDR3 bases are TGCAGTCCTCGACTGGGCTCCTACAATGAGCAGTTCTTC. Its translation: CSPRLGSYNEQFF.

This sequence joins TRBV12-3 or TRBV12-4 and TRBJ1-6, with D perhaps matching TRBD1 (6 bases). There are 15 residues in the CDR3. Trimming cost V 6 bases and J 3 bases, with 12 bases left between them. The CDR3 DNA reads TGTGCCAGCAGCGCTGGACAGTTCTATAATTCACCCCTCCACTTT. It yields the protein CASSAGQFYNSPLHF.

This clonotype appeared a single time. V and J are TRBV3-1 and TRBJ2-1; D might be TRBD1 (8 bases). The length of the CDR3 is 13 residues. Trimming stripped 4 bases from V and 13 bases from J, with 17 bases between. The V gene's germline CDR1 is LGHDT and CDR2 YNNKEL (reference sequence). In DNA form, the CDR3 reads TGTGCCAGCAGCCGAGGACAGGGAGGGACCCAGTTCTTC. This translates into CASSRGQGGTQFF.

V usage is TRBV12-3 or TRBV12-4 and J usage is TRBJ1-3; D is undetermined. Trimming shortened V by 3 bases and J by 6 bases, and 12 bases separated the two germline ends. CDR3 length: 14 amino acids. The CDR3 nucleotides read TGTGCCAGCAGTTTTGGCCCACCGGCAAACACCATATATTTT. Its protein product is CASSFGPPANTIYF.

This clonotype was seen a few times. The rearrangement links TRBV2 to TRBJ2-5; D is possibly TRBD2 (5 bases). Germline-derived CDR1 and CDR2 are SNHLY and FYNNEI. Trimming took 4 bases from V and 5 from J, leaving 11 bases between them. The CDR3 length is 13 residues. DNA of the CDR3: TGTGCCAGCAGTGGAGACGGGGTGGAGACCCAGTACTTC. This encodes CASSGDGVETQYF.

The rearrangement links TRBV25-1 to TRBJ1-6; D is perhaps TRBD1 (6 bases). This CDR3 has 14 residues. V was shortened by 9 bases and J by 7 bases, with 16 bases between the two germline ends. Germline V gene sequence: CDR1 MGHDK, CDR2 SYGVNS. The CDR3 protein is CASRDISRNSPLHF. The CDR3 nucleotides read TGTGCCAGTCGGGACATATCTAGAAATTCACCCCTCCACTTT.

The chain carries TRBV10-3 and TRBJ2-3; tentatively, D is TRBD2 (5 bases). V was clipped by 6 bases and J by 2 bases, with 12 bases between them. This CDR3 comprises 14 residues. CDR1 ENHRY and CDR2 SYGVKD come from the germline V gene. CDR3 protein: CAISRSGNTDTQYF. CDR3 in DNA: TGTGCCATCAGCCGGTCCGGGAACACAGATACGCAGTATTTT.

This clonotype was seen once. At one boundary the junction diverges from the germline segment, which might be a read error. V usage is TRBV7-7 and J usage is TRBJ2-5; 7 bases are a match to TRBD1. The CDR3 spans 14 residues. CDR1 is SSHAT, CDR2 FNYEAQ, per germline (reference sequence). CDR3 bases: TGTGCTAGCAGCCCGACAGGGAAGCAAGAGACCCAGTACTTC. The encoded protein is CASSPTGKQETQYF.

In the case of this clonotype: At one boundary the junction diverges from the germline segment, which might be a read error. CDR3 DNA sequence: TGTGCCAGCAGCCACACAGGTACCGCGAACACCGGGGAGATGTTTTTT. Amino acids: CASSHTGTANTGEMFF. The chain is built from TRBV7-2 and TRBJ2-2, with D perhaps being TRBD1 or TRBD2 (5 bases each). CDR3 size: 16 residues. Germline loops: CDR1 SGHTA, CDR2 FQGNSA.

The chain employs TRBV28 and TRBJ2-5; D assignment may be TRBD1 or TRBD2 (5 bases each). The germline CDR1 and CDR2 sequences are MDHEN and SYDVKM. There are 13 residues in the CDR3. The V and J ends lost 4 bases and 8 bases respectively, with 14 bases between them. The CDR3 region is CASSSLGVCTQYF. CDR3 coding DNA: TGTGCCAGCAGTTCGTTGGGGGTTTGTACCCAGTACTTC.

The CDR3 spells CASSLSSGDPYNEQYF. In DNA, the CDR3 is TGTGCCAGCAGTTTATCCAGCGGGGACCCCTACAATGAGCAGTACTTC. The chain uses TRBV12-3 or TRBV12-4 and TRBJ2-1; 7 positions match TRBD2. The J call is uncertain, as TRBJ2-7 better fits the DNA end. The CDR3 is made up of 16 amino acids.

The chain couples TRBV27 to TRBJ2-7, with 8 nucleotides matching TRBD1. CDR1 and CDR2 from the germline V gene are MNHEY and SMNVEV (reference sequence). The J segment lost 0 bases and the V segment lost 1 base, leaving 11 bases of the junction unmatched. This CDR3 region has 18 residues. The CDR3 DNA sequence: TGTGCCAGCAGTTTATTCTTCAAGGACAGGGATTCCTCCTACGAGCAGTACTTC. Translation: CASSLFFKDRDSSYEQYF.

The chain recombines TRBV7-2 with TRBJ1-1, with 7 bases that match TRBD1. Germline V gives CDR1 SGHTA, CDR2 FQGNSA. J lost 8 bases, V lost 4 bases, and 19 bases had no gene match. This CDR3 spans 17 amino acids. CDR3 bases: TGTGCCAGCAGCTCGGAAGACAGGGCTCCCTATAATCGAGAAGCTTTCTTT. Its translation: CASSSEDRAPYNREAFF.